This T cell receptor (beta chain) was identified in a study of T-cell memory formation after mild COVID-19. Background on the study: TCR clusters were mostly confined to one donor each.

Each CDR3 protein gets one entry after TCRdb re-called the 5' RACE reads with MiXCR. The sample records roughly 580,000 distinct CDR3 sequences, under 20% being singletons. This CDR3 contains 14 residues. With 4 bases removed from V and 1 base from J, the gap between germline ends came to 7 bases. The germline CDR1 and CDR2 sequences are SNHLY and FYNNEI. Sequencing was performed on PBMCs or a T cell subset sorted from them (not recorded which). The clonotype was recovered from an adult woman who had mild COVID-19 (a few samples of this study predate the infection). Cell type and time point are not known. The chain couples TRBV2 to TRBJ2-2, with D unclear. Here the CDR3 DNA reads TGTGCCAGCAGTGCACACAGGAACACCGGGGAGCTGTTTTTT. It encodes CASSAHRNTGELFF.